Listed here are 14 T cell receptor beta chains from one sample, sequenced in a study of control samples from healthy donors and cancer patients. TCRdb keeps only in-frame clones here, not all; method: immunoSEQ multiplex PCR. The sample records 90,000 to 150,000 clones, 88% being singletons. Sample: blood. The receptors originated from a man between 40 and 49 years old in good health.

This sequence joins TRBV27 and TRBJ2-6, with D possibly being TRBD2 (7 bases). Germline loops: CDR1 MNHEY, CDR2 SMNVEV (reference sequence). The CDR3 sequence is 17 residues long. V was clipped by 2 bases and J by 2 bases, with 13 bases between them. The DNA of the CDR3 is TGTGCCAGCAGTTTAAGGGGGGGAGGGGCTGGGGCCAACGTCCTGACTTTC. Its protein is CASSLRGGGAGANVLTF.

This chain connects TRBV9 to TRBJ2-2, with D unresolved. V was trimmed by 1 base and J by 7 bases, leaving 8 bases between them. This CDR3 spans 13 amino acids. CDR1 is SGDLS and CDR2 is YYNGEE in the germline V gene. CDR3 bases: TGTGCCAGCAGCGTATTGACCGGCGGGGAGCTGTTTTTT. This translates into CASSVLTGGELFF.

This chain links TRBV5-4 with TRBJ1-6; D is unclear. The CDR3 sequence is 11 residues long. CDR1 SGHNT and CDR2 YYREEE come from the germline V gene (reference sequence). Trimming cost V 1 base and J 9 bases, with 2 bases left between them. DNA for the CDR3: TGTGCCAGCAGCTTGATTTCACCCCTCCACTTT. Protein: CASSLISPLHF.

Comment on this clone: Germline is not matched at one junction end, which may reflect a read error. This chain links TRBV7-9 with TRBJ2-5; D might be TRBD1 (5 bases). This CDR3 comprises 16 residues. Germline V gene data show CDR1 as SEHNR and CDR2 as FQNEAQ (reference sequence). CDR3 in DNA: TGTGCCAGCAGTTTAGCTGGACAAATAACCCAAGAGACCCAGTACTTC. This encodes CASSLAGQITQETQYF.

The chain carries TRBV2 and TRBJ1-6; D ambiguous. With 6 bases removed from V and 2 bases from J, the gap between germline ends came to 11 bases. The germline V gene has CDR1 SNHLY and CDR2 FYNNEI. This CDR3 has 15 amino acids. The CDR3 region is CASRTGTTYNSPLHF. The DNA for the CDR3 is TGTGCCAGCAGGACTGGTACGACCTATAATTCACCCCTCCACTTT.

The CDR3 loop reads CASSISAGSRTDTQYF. The CDR3 region has the DNA TGTGCCAGTAGTATCAGTGCAGGATCCCGCACAGATACGCAGTATTTT. The chain carries TRBV19 and TRBJ2-3; D gene ambiguous. Trimming cost V 3 bases and J 1 base, with 14 bases left between them. CDR1 and CDR2 from the germline V gene are LNHDA and SQIVND (reference sequence). This CDR3 comprises 16 residues.

The chain couples TRBV24-1 to TRBJ1-2; 11 positions match TRBD1. The CDR3 consists of 15 residues. With V trimmed by 3 bases and J by 4 bases, 3 bases remained unmatched. From germline, CDR1 is KGHDR and CDR2 SFDVKD. The CDR3: CATSDRTGGVYGYTF. Here the CDR3 DNA reads TGTGCCACCAGTGATCGGACAGGGGGCGTCTATGGCTACACCTTC.

The V gene is TRBV6-5, the J gene TRBJ2-1, with D possibly matching TRBD2 (5 bases). Germline CDR1 and CDR2: MNHEY and SVGAGI. The CDR3 length is 13 residues. Deletions cut 3 bases from V and 5 bases from J, with 8 bases between. CDR3 loop: CASSYLAHNEQFF. The CDR3 nucleotides are TGTGCCAGCAGTTATCTAGCCCACAATGAGCAGTTCTTC.

The genes are TRBV7-9 and TRBJ1-4; weak D call: TRBD1 (5 bases). The CDR3 loop spans 17 amino acids. Trimming shortened V by 1 base and J by 0 bases, and 12 bases separated the two germline ends. Germline V gene lookup returns CDR1 SEHNR and CDR2 FQNEAQ (reference sequence). CDR3: CASSLGVGEATNEKLFF. CDR3 DNA: TGTGCCAGCAGCTTAGGAGTAGGGGAAGCAACTAATGAAAAACTGTTTTTT.

This rearrangement joins TRBV7-3 to TRBJ2-2, with 8 positions matching TRBD2. Germline trimming cut 6 bases from V and 6 bases from J; bases unmatched to any gene: 9. Looked up from germline, CDR1 is SGHTA and CDR2 is FQGTGA. The CDR3 runs 15 residues. The CDR3 protein is CASSPTGTRAGELFF. DNA for the CDR3: TGTGCCAGCAGTCCTACAGGGACTAGGGCCGGGGAGCTGTTTTTT.

The chain couples TRBV4-3 to TRBJ2-1; 11 bases line up with TRBD2. This CDR3 is 15 amino acids long. CDR1 and CDR2 from the germline V gene are LGHNA and YSLEER. The ends lost 3 bases at V and 5 bases at J; junction bases unmatched: 3. The CDR3 DNA follows: TGCGCCAGCAGCCAGCTAGCGGGGGGCCACAATGAGCAGTTCTTC. Its protein product is CASSQLAGGHNEQFF.

The rearrangement uses TRBV6-5 and TRBJ2-3; D is uncertain. The CDR3 totals 13 residues. V shed 2 bases and J shed 2 bases, with 5 bases lying between them. Germline CDR1 and CDR2: MNHEY and SVGAGI. The CDR3 reads CASSYTHTDTQYF. The CDR3 nucleotides read TGTGCCAGCAGTTACACCCACACAGATACGCAGTATTTT.

This chain joins TRBV24-1 and TRBJ2-1, with 7 bases aligning to TRBD1. CDR1 is KGHDR, CDR2 SFDVKD, per germline. The CDR3 is 14 residues long. With V trimmed by 5 bases and J by 0 bases, 0 bases remained unmatched. CDR3 loop: CATSGQGSYNEQFF. The CDR3 DNA reads as TGTGCCACCAGTGGACAGGGCTCCTACAATGAGCAGTTCTTC.

The genes are TRBV9 and TRBJ2-7; 7 nucleotides line up with TRBD2. Germline trimming cut 2 bases from V and 5 bases from J; bases unmatched to any gene: 10. The germline V gene has CDR1 SGDLS and CDR2 YYNGEE. There are 15 residues in the CDR3. The DNA for the CDR3 is TGTGCCAGCAGCGTTTACCCAGCGGGGTTGAACGAGCAGTACTTC. It encodes CASSVYPAGLNEQYF.